This TCR beta chain is from a study of siplizumab effects on memory and regulatory T cells. Study-wide findings and caveats: Researchers did not confirm the suppressive function of proliferating Tregs from siplizumab cultures. There were only a minor fraction of alloreactive clones that mapped to unstimulated subsets. Many proliferating CD4+ or CD8+ clones remained unclassified. Roughly 80-95% of them could not be assigned either a naive or a memory phenotype. Major contributors to the alloresponse seemed to be naive T cells, which also appeared more diverse than memory cells.

This clone was seen a few times. Its specificity is not known. Germline-derived CDR1 and CDR2 are SGHDT and YYEEEE. The V end was cut by 0 bases, the J end by 5 bases, with 2 bases between. The CDR3 spans 11 residues. Produced via immunoSEQ multiplex PCR; TCRdb's table is partial and in-frame only. The sample carries 100,000 or so clones, approximately 92% recorded once. The source material was CD4+ T cells sorted from blood. The clonotype originates from a human donor in good health. Some clones in this sample may be carry-over from other donors' samples. This rearrangement joins TRBV5-6 to TRBJ2-5; D remains unclear. The CDR3 DNA is TGTGCCAGCAGCTTGGTTGAGACCCAGTACTTC. Protein sequence: CASSLVETQYF.